This T cell receptor beta chain originates from a study of regulatory T cells in long-lasting Graves disease. Both iRepertoire HTBI primers and Arm-PCR of CDR3 regions were used to build the TCR beta libraries. TCRdb recomputed calls from the multiplex PCR reads with MiXCR, one row per CDR3 protein. Altogether more than 300,000 distinct CDR3 sequences are present, 15% to 18% being singletons, with the ten largest covering 22%. The CDR3 sequence is 16 residues long. CDR1 and CDR2 (germline): SGHTA, FQGNSA. J was trimmed by 4 bases and V by 5 bases; bases with no gene match: 11. Time point denoted: newly diagnosed GD, antithyroid drugs for less than 3 months. PBMC RNA was the source of the TCR library. With regard to this clonotype: A clone one base away is much larger, so this may be a read error.

The starting material was peripheral blood mononuclear cells (PBMCs), obtained at new diagnosis, from a patient treated with antithyroid drugs. The chain has TRBV7-2 and TRBJ2-3; 8 positions agree with TRBD1. This clonotype was obtained from a female donor with Graves disease. CDR3 DNA: TGTGCCAGCAGCCCTAACGGACAGGGTGTAGCAGATACGCAGTATTTT. Translating gives CASSPNGQGVADTQYF. The full variable domain, its missing parts supplied by reference TRBV7-2 and TRBJ2-3, is GAGVSQSPSNKVTEKGKDVELRCDPISGHTALYWYRQSLGQGLEFLIYFQGNSAPDKSGLPSDRFSAERTGGSVSTLTIQRTQQEDSAVYLCASSPNGQGVADTQYFGPGTRLTVL.